This TCR beta chain appears in the sequencing data of a study of blood T cells in healthy people across ages. Study-wide results and caveats: As age increased, TCR beta diversity per million T cells fell in a roughly linear fashion.

A second 7 to 11 cycle PCR used barcoded and J-beta primers. The template-switch adaptor, which had 12 random nucleotides, put a tag on each cDNA molecule. TCRdb reprocessed the 5' RACE reads with MiXCR, giving one entry per CDR3 protein. The sample shows about 800,000 distinct CDR3 sequences, 25% of them seen only once. V shed 3 bases and J shed 2 bases, with 13 bases lying between them. Germline CDR1 reads SGHVS; CDR2 reads FNYEAQ. The CDR3 contains 15 residues. Each sample provided at least 5.5 micrograms of extracted total RNA. Remarks on this clonotype: Its matching antigen is unknown.

This sample was shared with a second study, whose subject was T cells of mothers and their children.

J is TRBJ2-5 and V is TRBV7-6; D ambiguous. Sequenced material: blood. The source is a boy aged 5 to 17 in good health. The CDR3 protein is CASSLAEWRQETQYF. CDR3 in DNA: TGTGCCAGCAGCTTGGCGGAGTGGAGACAAGAGACCCAGTACTTC.